The clone carrying this T cell receptor (beta chain) has just a few counts. The antigen is unknown. TCRdb re-derived calls from the RACE reads in MiXCR, one entry per CDR3 protein. The sample carries 150,000 to 200,000 distinct CDR3 sequences, approximately 20% recorded once. Germline-derived CDR1 and CDR2 are SGHDT and YYEEEE. Trimming cost V 4 bases and J 0 bases, with 17 bases left between them. This CDR3 is 17 amino acids long. Time point indicated: patch test 1, 2 weeks after DPC sensitization. The treatment here: therapeutic diphenylcyclopropenone sensitization with weekly scalp DPC. Donors were 18 to 70-year-old alopecia patients suitable for DPC. The source of the sample is a study of human T cells and chemical hapten exposure. On the study more broadly: Weekly administration of diphenylcyclopropenone to the scalp of patients continued throughout the roughly 22-week study. It was small differences in pooled library volume that mainly caused per-sample TCR yields to vary.

Overall study results and limits: The donors suffered from alopecia, so their immune response may not match that of healthy people.

The receptor's source is a woman in her 50s with alopecia areata. Some clones in this sample may be carry-over from other donors' samples. This sequence joins TRBV5-6 and TRBJ2-4; D tentatively reads TRBD1 or TRBD2 (5 bases each). The sample was whole blood, taken in connection with sensitization to the hapten diphenylcyclopropenone (DPC). The CDR3 is CASSLGELRLAKNIQYF. CDR3 in DNA: TGTGCCAGCAGCCTAGGGGAGCTGAGACTAGCCAAAAACATTCAGTACTTC. The full variable domain, in which reference TRBV5-6 and TRBJ2-4 provide the parts outside the CDR3, is DAGVTQSPTHLIKTRGQQVTLRCSPKSGHDTVSWYQQALGQGPQFIFQYYEEEERQRGNFPDRFSGHQFPNYSSELNVNALLLGDSALYLCASSLGELRLAKNIQYFGAGTRLSVL.